These 20 T cell receptor beta chains originate from one sample sequenced in a study of cytomegalovirus exposure and HLA in healthy donors. PCR was performed using 60 Vbeta and 13 Jbeta primers. TCRdb keeps only in-frame clones here, not all; method: immunoSEQ multiplex PCR. The sample has 150,000 to 200,000 clones; around 75% are singletons. The sequenced sample was PBMCs. These receptors were obtained from a male donor in good health and CMV-seronegative.

The rearrangement uses TRBV10-3 and TRBJ2-7; 7 bases map to TRBD2. This CDR3 is built from 19 residues. Germline lookup yields CDR1 ENHRY and CDR2 SYGVKD. V trimming: 6 bases; J trimming: 4 bases; junction bases outside the gene matches: 24. The CDR3 region has the DNA TGTGCCATCAGAGCCCAAAATCCGGGACTACATCCCGTACGGTACGAGCAGTACTTC. As protein: CAIRAQNPGLHPVRYEQYF.

This clone was seen only a few times. This rearrangement joins TRBV6-5 to TRBJ1-5, with unresolved D. The germline CDR1 and CDR2 sequences are MNHEY and SVGAGI. V was trimmed by 5 bases and J by 0 bases, leaving 5 bases between them. The CDR3 spans 13 residues. The CDR3 bases are TGTGCCAGCAGTGGACTTAGCAATCAGCCCCAGCATTTT. Translation gives CASSGLSNQPQHF.

This CDR3 reads CASSRRVYRETQYF. CDR3 in DNA: TGTGCCAGTAGTAGGCGGGTGTATAGGGAGACCCAGTACTTC. The chain is built from TRBV19 and TRBJ2-5; D might be TRBD2 (5 bases). The CDR3 covers 14 residues. V was shortened by 4 bases and J by 5 bases, with 14 bases between the two germline ends. Looked up from germline, CDR1 is LNHDA and CDR2 is SQIVND (reference sequence).

The J gene is TRBJ2-2, the V gene TRBV7-8; D might be TRBD1 (5 bases). The V gene's germline CDR1 is SGHVS and CDR2 FQNEAQ. V lost 3 bases and J 3 bases, leaving 11 bases between the germline ends. The CDR3 is 15 amino acids. The CDR3 region is CASSFVDIYTGELFF. In DNA, the CDR3 is TGTGCCAGCAGCTTCGTGGACATCTACACCGGGGAGCTGTTTTTT.

V gene TRBV19 combines with J gene TRBJ2-5, with 10 bases identical to TRBD2. CDR1 is LNHDA, CDR2 SQIVND, per germline (reference sequence). V was clipped by 6 bases and J by 2 bases; unmatched bases: 12. The CDR3 contains 17 residues. The CDR3 nucleotides read TGTGCCAGTAGACTTAGCGGGGGGCTAGGACCTCAAGAGACCCAGTACTTC. It is translated as CASRLSGGLGPQETQYF.

This clone was seen only once. This chain uses TRBV5-5 with TRBJ1-5, with 10 nucleotides matching TRBD1. Germline loops: CDR1 SGHKS, CDR2 YYEKEE (reference sequence). V lost 5 bases, J lost 0 bases, and 17 bases stayed unmatched. This CDR3 comprises 20 residues. CDR3: CASSPRATDRGLYSNQPQHF. CDR3 bases: TGTGCCAGCAGTCCCAGGGCCACTGACAGGGGGCTGTATAGCAATCAGCCCCAGCATTTT.

The count of this clone is one. The chain uses TRBV28 and TRBJ2-7; 10 bases map to TRBD2. The trim removed 6 bases at V and 4 bases at J, leaving 18 bases unmatched. The CDR3 runs 18 residues. CDR1 and CDR2 from the germline V gene are MDHEN and SYDVKM. The CDR3 coding sequence is TGTGCCAGCAGCGACGCTCCGGGCCTCGGGACTAGCGAGTACGAGCAGTACTTC. This translates into CASSDAPGLGTSEYEQYF. Full variable domain (remainder filled in from reference TRBV28 and TRBJ2-7): DVKVTQSSRYLVKRTGEKVFLECVQDMDHENMFWYRQDPGLGLRLIYFSYDVKMKEKGDIPEGYSVSREKKERFSLILESASTNQTSMYLCASSDAPGLGTSEYEQYFGPGTRLTVT.

The genes are TRBV20-1 and TRBJ1-6, with unresolved D. Germline V gene data show CDR1 as DFQATT and CDR2 as SNEGSKA (reference sequence). Between the trimmed V and J ends, which lost 1 base and 10 bases, there was a span of 5 bases. The CDR3 consists of 11 residues. The CDR3 DNA reads TGCAGTGCTAGAGTCGGGTCACCCCTCCACTTT. As protein: CSARVGSPLHF.

V is TRBV4-3 and J is TRBJ1-6, with 11 positions matching TRBD1. This CDR3 comprises 15 residues. Germline CDR1 is LGHNA and CDR2 is YSLEER. Trimming cost V 4 bases and J 6 bases; bases outside gene matches: 2. The CDR3 sequence is CASSRGTGGNSPLHF. As DNA, the CDR3 is TGCGCCAGCAGCCGGGGGACAGGGGGTAATTCACCCCTCCACTTT.

The chain carries TRBV7-9 and TRBJ2-1; TRBD2 matches 7 bases. V trimming: 5 bases; J trimming: 2 bases; junction bases outside the gene matches: 6. The CDR3 runs 15 residues. Germline CDR1 is SEHNR and CDR2 is FQNEAQ (reference sequence). The DNA for the CDR3 is TGTGCCAGCAGCGAGGGACTAAAAACCTACAATGAGCAGTTCTTC. Its translation: CASSEGLKTYNEQFF.

The table lists this clone with a few counts. The chain recombines TRBV5-1 with TRBJ2-3, with no clear D. V shed 1 base and J shed 0 bases, with 6 bases lying between them. This CDR3 has 14 residues. The V gene's germline CDR1 is SGHRS and CDR2 YFSETQ. CDR3 loop: CASSLLFSTDTQYF. The CDR3 nucleotides read TGCGCCAGCAGCTTGCTGTTTAGCACAGATACGCAGTATTTT. Using reference TRBV5-1 and TRBJ2-3 for the parts outside the CDR3, the full variable domain is KAGVTQTPRYLIKTRGQQVTLSCSPISGHRSVSWYQQTPGQGLQFLFEYFSETQRNKGNFPGRFSGRQFSNSRSEMNVSTLELGDSALYLCASSLLFSTDTQYFGPGTRLTVL.

This clone has more than one count but fewer than ten. The chain is built from TRBV15 and TRBJ2-1, with D unresolved. This CDR3 contains 13 residues. V shed 0 bases and J shed 8 bases, with 8 bases lying between them. Germline V gene sequence: CDR1 LNHNV, CDR2 YYDKDF (reference sequence). This chain's CDR3 is CATSRDTADEQFF. The CDR3 region has the DNA TGTGCCACCAGCAGAGATACCGCGGATGAGCAGTTCTTC. Variable domain in full (rest from reference TRBV15 and TRBJ2-1): DAMVIQNPRYQVTQFGKPVTLSCSQTLNHNVMYWYQQKSSQAPKLLFHYYDKDFNNEADTPDNFQSRRPNTSFCFLDIRSPGLGDTAMYLCATSRDTADEQFFGPGTRLTVL.

This clone came up a few times. The genes are TRBV6-5 and TRBJ1-5; D remains unclear. Per the germline V gene, CDR1 is MNHEY and CDR2 is SVGAGI. The CDR3 consists of 14 residues. Trimming cost V 5 bases and J 7 bases, with 15 bases left between them. CDR3 region: CASSLKTGGQPQHF. Written as DNA, the CDR3 is TGTGCCAGCAGTCTCAAGACGGGCGGGCAGCCCCAGCATTTT.

J is TRBJ1-5 and V is TRBV5-3; the D gene is possibly TRBD1 (5 bases). TRBV5-3 is given ORF status, its function remaining uncertain. V lost 4 bases to trimming and J lost 1 base, with 18 bases between them. The CDR3 runs to 17 residues. CDR3 nucleotide sequence: TGTGCCAGAAGCGCGTCGGACCCTGGGGGGAGCAATCAGCCCCAGCATTTT. This codes for CARSASDPGGSNQPQHF.

In its sample, this clone was seen a few times. The J gene is TRBJ2-7, the V gene TRBV7-2, with TRBD2 matching 10 bases. V was clipped by 5 bases and J by 0 bases; unmatched bases: 7. The CDR3 runs 16 residues. Per the germline V gene, CDR1 is SGHTA and CDR2 is FQGNSA. The CDR3 bases are TGTGCCAGCAGCCCTCAACTAGCGGGGATCTCCTACGAGCAGTACTTC. This encodes CASSPQLAGISYEQYF.

The chain has TRBV29-1 and TRBJ2-1, with 9 bases fitting TRBD2. V gave up 7 bases and J gave up 3 bases; unmatched junction bases: 7. The germline gives CDR1 SQVTM, CDR2 ANQGSEA. The CDR3 spans 14 residues. DNA for the CDR3: TGCAGCGCCCAGACTAGCGGTCTCTACAATGAGCAGTTCTTC. Its protein product is CSAQTSGLYNEQFF.

This clone was seen once. The chain has TRBV4-1 and TRBJ2-7; a weak D match, TRBD1 (5 bases). The CDR3 runs 14 residues. Germline V gives CDR1 MGHRA, CDR2 YSYEKL. V lost 1 base and J 8 bases, leaving 15 bases between the germline ends. The CDR3 here is CASSQGQGYEQQYF. The CDR3 DNA reads as TGCGCCAGCAGCCAAGGCCAGGGCTACGAGCAGCAGTACTTC.

The chain links TRBV7-9 to TRBJ2-1; D perhaps matches TRBD1 (6 bases). The CDR3 contains 16 residues. Trimming removed 4 bases from V and 1 base from J, with 14 bases in between. Per germline, CDR1 SEHNR and CDR2 FQNEAQ (reference sequence). In DNA, the CDR3 is TGTGCCAGCAGCTCAAGGGGACACCCTTCCTACAATGAGCAGTTCTTC. The encoded protein is CASSSRGHPSYNEQFF.

V gene TRBV27 combines with J gene TRBJ1-5; D ambiguous. In germline, CDR1 is MNHEY, CDR2 SMNVEV (reference sequence). This CDR3 contains 18 residues. Trimming took off 1 base at V and 4 bases at J, with 20 bases between the two ends. The CDR3 coding sequence is TGTGCCAGCAGTTTATATTCCTCCATCCGGGGTGGAAATCAGCCCCAGCATTTT. Its protein product is CASSLYSSIRGGNQPQHF.

This clone has just a few counts. This sample also contains other DNA sequences that code for the same CDR3. J is TRBJ2-5 and V is TRBV2, with 7 bases lining up with TRBD1. The CDR3 contains 13 residues. J gave up 3 bases and V 4 bases, and 2 bases lay outside the gene matches. CDR1 and CDR2 from the germline V gene are SNHLY and FYNNEI. Here the CDR3 DNA reads TGTGCCAGCAGTGGGACAGGAAAAGAGACCCAGTACTTC. Encoded protein: CASSGTGKETQYF.